These 9 T cell receptor beta chains were sequenced from one sample in a study of graft-versus-host responses after intestinal transplantation. Using immunoSEQ multiplex PCR, the repertoire was profiled, and TCRdb retains in-frame clones only, with some absent. The data hold more than 20,000 clones, with around 78% observed a single time. The source was PBMCs, collected 28 days after intestinal transplant. These receptors originate from a human patient who received an intestinal transplant, so some T cells may come from the graft donor.

The rearrangement joins TRBV10-3 to TRBJ1-2, with a possible D match to TRBD1 (5 bases). Germline V gene data show CDR1 as ENHRY and CDR2 as SYGVKD. Trimming shortened V by 10 bases and J by 2 bases, and 14 bases separated the two germline ends. The length of the CDR3 is 13 residues. CDR3 sequence: CATLGQGNYGYTF. The CDR3 DNA reads as TGTGCCACCCTAGGCCAGGGAAACTATGGCTACACCTTC.

V gene TRBV20-1 combines with J gene TRBJ2-5; D is unresolved. Trimming cost V 5 bases and J 5 bases, with 6 bases left between them. Germline CDR1 and CDR2: DFQATT and SNEGSKA (reference sequence). The length of the CDR3 is 10 residues. The CDR3 here is CSAGLETQYF. CDR3 sequence (DNA): TGCAGTGCTGGGCTCGAGACCCAGTACTTC.

The rearrangement links TRBV4-2 to TRBJ1-1, with 8 positions matching TRBD1. Germline V gene lookup returns CDR1 LGHNA and CDR2 YNFKEQ. V trimming: 7 bases; J trimming: 5 bases; junction bases outside the gene matches: 9. The CDR3 spans 14 residues. DNA of the CDR3: TGTGCCAGCAACCCCGACAGGGGACAAACTGAAGCTTTCTTT. Translated: CASNPDRGQTEAFF.

CDR3 in DNA: TGTGCCAGCAGCTTAAGGCCCGACCGGGGGCTTAATGAAAAACTGTTTTTT. Its translation is CASSLRPDRGLNEKLFF. The chain employs TRBV7-2 and TRBJ1-4, with TRBD1 as a possible D gene (6 bases). Between the trimmed V and J ends, which lost 2 bases and 4 bases, there was a span of 17 bases. The germline V gene has CDR1 SGHTA and CDR2 FQGNSA. The CDR3 runs to 17 residues.

The chain couples TRBV19 to TRBJ2-1; 9 nucleotides agree with TRBD2. This CDR3 has 14 amino acids. Trimming cost V 7 bases and J 8 bases; bases outside gene matches: 9. From germline, CDR1 is LNHDA and CDR2 SQIVND (reference sequence). CDR3 loop: CASTLRAGGDEQFF. Here the CDR3 DNA reads TGTGCCAGTACCCTGAGGGCGGGAGGGGATGAGCAGTTCTTC.

The chain carries TRBV9 and TRBJ2-3, with no clear D. Trimming left V 4 bases short and J 3 bases short, with 6 bases between. This CDR3 has 12 amino acids. CDR1 and CDR2 from the germline V gene are SGDLS and YYNGEE. For the CDR3, the DNA is TGTGCCAGCAGCAGGCTGACAGATACGCAGTATTTT. Its protein product is CASSRLTDTQYF.

In DNA, the CDR3 is TGTGCCAGCAGTTACTCGCTAGTTAGTCGGACCGGGGAGCTGTTTTTT. Amino acids: CASSYSLVSRTGELFF. This chain uses TRBV6-5 with TRBJ2-2; no definite D call. The V gene lost 0 bases and the J gene lost 5 bases, with 13 bases spanning the gap. This CDR3 spans 16 amino acids. Germline V gene sequence: CDR1 MNHEY, CDR2 SVGAGI.

V and J are TRBV6-6 and TRBJ2-3; D ambiguous. The germline gives CDR1 MNHNY, CDR2 SVGAGI (reference sequence). The V end was cut by 4 bases, the J end by 2 bases, with 4 bases between. The CDR3 sequence is 12 residues long. This CDR3 is CASSSLTDTQYF. In DNA form, the CDR3 reads TGTGCCAGCAGTTCCCTCACAGATACGCAGTATTTT.

The V call is TRBV7-3, the J call TRBJ2-2; D unresolved. Germline V gene sequence: CDR1 SGHTA, CDR2 FQGTGA. Between the trimmed V and J ends, which lost 5 bases and 3 bases, there was a span of 10 bases. The CDR3 is 14 residues long. For the CDR3, the DNA is TGTGCCAGCAGCGTCGACTCGTACACCGGGGAGCTGTTTTTT. It is translated as CASSVDSYTGELFF.